This T cell receptor (beta chain) comes out of a study of identical twins. It was template switching that added a universal primer site, and there were unique molecular identifiers on the cDNA. MiXCR, applied by TCRdb to the 5' RACE reads, yields one record per CDR3 protein. The data contain over 200,000 distinct CDR3 sequences, around a tenth of them singletons. This clonotype was seen ten or more times. Antigen unknown. Study observations and caveats: Invariant populations such as MAIT and iNKT cells could partly muddle zero-insertion analyses. Monozygotic twin pairs showed more out-of-frame TCR alpha sharing than models estimated.

Trimming pared 6 bases from V and 13 bases from J, leaving 14 bases between. CDR3 length: 11 residues. The V gene's germline CDR1 is SGHAT and CDR2 FQNNGV. The source of this sequence is a woman under 30 in good health. Sequenced: memory (CD45RO+) T cells sorted from blood. V and J are TRBV11-2 and TRBJ2-3; D might be TRBD1 (6 bases). The CDR3 bases are TGTGCCAGCAGTCACGACAGGATTGAGTATTTT. Protein sequence: CASSHDRIEYF.